Listed below are T cell receptor beta chains from one sample, sequenced in a study of T cell repertoires in cytomegalovirus infection. TCRdb re-called the reads with MiXCR, one entry per CDR3 protein. The sample shows some 100,000 distinct CDR3 sequences, 20% to 25% of them seen only once. Material for sequencing was CD8+ T cells from PBMCs. These receptors originate from a human donor in good health (CMV status not recorded). Some clones in this sample may be carry-over from other donors' samples. Both conserved end residues are part of each CDR3. The order of the fields is clone size, J gene, D gene, V gene, CDR3 protein, CDR3 DNA. The D gene is left open where the match is weak. Rows give clone size only sometimes, using once, few, many, or a class for an expanded clone.

abundance: -
j_gene: TRBJ2-4
d_gene: -
v_gene: TRBV7-9
CDR3aa: CASSPPDQGNIQYF
CDR3nt: TGTGCCAGCAGCCCCCCCGACCAGGGAAACATTCAGTACTTC

abundance: few
j_gene: TRBJ2-7
d_gene: -
v_gene: TRBV7-6
CDR3aa: CASSLDRIVGSAVYEQYF
CDR3nt: TGTGCCAGCAGCTTAGATCGAATTGTCGGGTCAGCAGTCTACGAGCAGTACTTC

abundance: -
j_gene: TRBJ2-2
d_gene: TRBD2
v_gene: TRBV7-9
CDR3aa: CASREGLAGFNTGELFF
CDR3nt: TGTGCCAGCAGGGAAGGACTAGCGGGCTTTAACACCGGGGAGCTGTTTTTT

abundance: -
j_gene: TRBJ2-5
d_gene: TRBD2
v_gene: TRBV6-1
CDR3aa: CASSTWTSGSPVETQYF
CDR3nt: TGTGCCAGCAGTACATGGACTAGCGGGAGCCCCGTGGAGACCCAGTACTTC

abundance: once
j_gene: TRBJ1-1
d_gene: TRBD1
v_gene: TRBV7-9
CDR3aa: CASSIQGTEAFF
CDR3nt: TGTGCCAGCAGCATACAGGGGACTGAAGCTTTCTTT

abundance: -
j_gene: TRBJ2-3
d_gene: TRBD2
v_gene: TRBV28
CDR3aa: CASSFSGGALTDTQYF
CDR3nt: TGTGCCAGCAGTTTTAGCGGGGGGGCCTTAACAGATACGCAGTATTTT

abundance: -
j_gene: TRBJ1-1
d_gene: TRBD1
v_gene: TRBV4-3
CDR3aa: CASSQGTGGSEAFF
CDR3nt: TGCGCCAGCAGCCAGGGGACAGGGGGCTCTGAAGCTTTCTTT

abundance: many
j_gene: TRBJ1-1
d_gene: -
v_gene: TRBV29-1
CDR3aa: CSVFSGATEAFF
CDR3nt: TGCAGCGTCTTTTCAGGGGCCACTGAAGCTTTCTTT

abundance: many
j_gene: TRBJ2-7
d_gene: -
v_gene: TRBV7-2
CDR3aa: CASSQDSSYEQYF
CDR3nt: TGTGCCAGCAGCCAAGACAGCTCCTACGAGCAGTACTTC

abundance: many
j_gene: TRBJ1-5
d_gene: -
v_gene: TRBV7-8
CDR3aa: CASSAQGQPQHF
CDR3nt: TGTGCCAGCAGCGCCCAAGGTCAGCCCCAGCATTTT

abundance: many
j_gene: TRBJ1-2
d_gene: -
v_gene: TRBV7-3
CDR3aa: CASSYESGPLEYGYTF
CDR3nt: TGTGCCAGCAGCTACGAATCGGGACCCCTGGAGTATGGCTACACCTTC

abundance: many
j_gene: TRBJ1-2
d_gene: TRBD1
v_gene: TRBV7-9
CDR3aa: CASSLGAETGGRAF
CDR3nt: TGTGCCAGCAGCTTAGGGGCGGAAACAGGGGGCCGCGCCTTC

abundance: many
j_gene: TRBJ2-7
d_gene: -
v_gene: TRBV11-2
CDR3aa: CASSFMGSRSYEQYF
CDR3nt: TGTGCCAGCAGCTTCATGGGAAGCCGTTCCTACGAGCAGTACTTC

abundance: -
j_gene: TRBJ1-5
d_gene: TRBD1
v_gene: TRBV20-1
CDR3aa: CSARVPGQGARYSNQPQHF
CDR3nt: TGCAGTGCTAGAGTCCCCGGACAGGGGGCGCGTTATAGCAATCAGCCCCAGCATTTT

abundance: -
j_gene: TRBJ2-1
d_gene: TRBD1
v_gene: TRBV9
CDR3aa: CASSVTGGQGNEQFF
CDR3nt: TGTGCCAGCAGCGTAACAGGGGGCCAGGGCAATGAGCAGTTCTTC

abundance: few
j_gene: TRBJ2-7
d_gene: -
v_gene: TRBV30
CDR3aa: CAWSGTEVAYEQYF
CDR3nt: TGTGCCTGGAGTGGAACAGAGGTCGCCTACGAGCAGTACTTC

abundance: many
j_gene: TRBJ2-7
d_gene: -
v_gene: TRBV20-1
CDR3aa: CSARGDLNYEQYF
CDR3nt: TGCAGTGCTAGGGGGGACCTCAACTACGAGCAGTACTTC

abundance: many
j_gene: TRBJ2-4
d_gene: TRBD2
v_gene: TRBV6-6
CDR3aa: CASSYSRGGVDKNIQYF
CDR3nt: TGTGCCAGCAGTTACTCGCGCGGGGGGGTGGACAAAAACATTCAGTACTTC

abundance: many
j_gene: TRBJ2-5
d_gene: TRBD2
v_gene: TRBV7-9
CDR3aa: CASSLAGGRETQYF
CDR3nt: TGTGCCAGCAGCCTGGCGGGGGGTCGGGAGACCCAGTACTTC

abundance: few
j_gene: TRBJ1-1
d_gene: TRBD1
v_gene: TRBV6-1
CDR3aa: CASSEDKGQGDTEAFF
CDR3nt: TGTGCCAGCAGTGAAGATAAAGGACAGGGTGATACTGAAGCTTTCTTT

abundance: -
j_gene: TRBJ2-7
d_gene: TRBD2
v_gene: TRBV28
CDR3aa: CASSPLLPSGVSYEQYF
CDR3nt: TGTGCCAGCAGTCCCCTCCTCCCTAGCGGGGTCTCCTACGAGCAGTACTTC

abundance: few
j_gene: TRBJ1-1
d_gene: -
v_gene: TRBV12-3/TRBV12-4
CDR3aa: CASTPGGSNTEAFF
CDR3nt: TGTGCCAGCACACCAGGTGGGTCGAACACTGAAGCTTTCTTT

abundance: -
j_gene: TRBJ1-1
d_gene: -
v_gene: TRBV5-6
CDR3aa: CASSLGPLEAFF
CDR3nt: TGTGCCAGCAGCTTGGGACCTCTGGAAGCTTTCTTT

abundance: many
j_gene: TRBJ2-7
d_gene: TRBD2
v_gene: TRBV7-6
CDR3aa: CASSLGLAGTLASYEQYF
CDR3nt: TGTGCCAGCAGCCTAGGACTAGCGGGGACCTTAGCCTCCTACGAGCAGTACTTC

abundance: few
j_gene: TRBJ2-7
d_gene: TRBD1
v_gene: TRBV20-1
CDR3aa: CSARETGQPYEQYF
CDR3nt: TGCAGTGCTAGAGAGACAGGGCAGCCCTACGAGCAGTACTTC

abundance: few
j_gene: TRBJ1-1
d_gene: TRBD1
v_gene: TRBV11-2
CDR3aa: CASSPLPVTGPNTEAFF
CDR3nt: TGTGCCAGCAGCCCCCTACCCGTGACAGGGCCGAACACTGAAGCTTTCTTT

abundance: few
j_gene: TRBJ2-1
d_gene: -
v_gene: TRBV7-9
CDR3aa: CASSPRYPGPRLYNEQFF
CDR3nt: TGTGCCAGCAGCCCCCGATATCCCGGGCCCCGACTCTACAATGAGCAGTTCTTC

abundance: many
j_gene: TRBJ2-3
d_gene: TRBD1
v_gene: TRBV7-7
CDR3aa: CASSLAAQGTDTQYF
CDR3nt: TGTGCCAGCAGCTTAGCAGCACAGGGGACAGATACGCAGTATTTT

abundance: -
j_gene: TRBJ2-5
d_gene: TRBD1
v_gene: TRBV28
CDR3aa: CASSSRPGQDLETQYF
CDR3nt: TGTGCCAGCAGTTCACGGCCCGGACAGGATTTAGAGACCCAGTACTTC

abundance: -
j_gene: TRBJ2-1
d_gene: -
v_gene: TRBV5-1
CDR3aa: CASTPIGGSYNEQFF
CDR3nt: TGCGCCAGCACCCCGATTGGGGGATCCTACAATGAGCAGTTCTTC

abundance: -
j_gene: TRBJ2-1
d_gene: -
v_gene: TRBV29-1
CDR3aa: CSVEDSTGDEQFF
CDR3nt: TGCAGCGTTGAAGATTCGACAGGCGATGAGCAGTTCTTC

abundance: few
j_gene: TRBJ2-5
d_gene: TRBD2
v_gene: TRBV12-3/TRBV12-4
CDR3aa: CASSSAGLAGTQYF
CDR3nt: TGTGCCAGCAGTTCTGCGGGACTAGCGGGGACCCAGTACTTC

abundance: few
j_gene: TRBJ1-6
d_gene: -
v_gene: TRBV27
CDR3aa: CASSFSGDSYNSPLHF
CDR3nt: TGTGCCAGCAGTTTCTCAGGAGACTCCTATAATTCACCCCTCCACTTT

abundance: many
j_gene: TRBJ1-2
d_gene: TRBD1
v_gene: TRBV29-1
CDR3aa: CSVFRTGVDGYTF
CDR3nt: TGCAGCGTTTTTCGGACAGGGGTGGATGGCTACACCTTC

abundance: few
j_gene: TRBJ2-2
d_gene: -
v_gene: TRBV11-2
CDR3aa: CASSAALGTTGELFF
CDR3nt: TGTGCCAGCAGCGCCGCTCTAGGTACCACCGGGGAGCTGTTTTTT

abundance: -
j_gene: TRBJ2-5
d_gene: TRBD2
v_gene: TRBV12-3/TRBV12-4
CDR3aa: CASRERGGETQYF
CDR3nt: TGTGCCAGCAGAGAGCGGGGGGGGGAGACCCAGTACTTC

abundance: -
j_gene: TRBJ1-2
d_gene: TRBD1
v_gene: TRBV2
CDR3aa: CASGPGQGLGLYGYTF
CDR3nt: TGTGCCAGCGGCCCGGGACAGGGGTTGGGACTCTATGGCTACACCTTC

abundance: few
j_gene: TRBJ1-6
d_gene: -
v_gene: TRBV12-3/TRBV12-4
CDR3aa: CASSDGNSPLHF
CDR3nt: TGTGCCAGCAGCGATGGGAATTCACCCCTCCACTTT

abundance: -
j_gene: TRBJ2-7
d_gene: -
v_gene: TRBV28
CDR3aa: CASNGGLGSSYEQYF
CDR3nt: TGTGCCAGCAACGGGGGGCTGGGCAGCTCCTACGAGCAGTACTTC

abundance: -
j_gene: TRBJ2-1
d_gene: -
v_gene: TRBV20-1
CDR3aa: CSARVSLGNEQFF
CDR3nt: TGCAGTGCTAGAGTTAGCCTGGGGAATGAGCAGTTCTTC

abundance: many
j_gene: TRBJ2-5
d_gene: TRBD2
v_gene: TRBV7-3
CDR3aa: CASKESGGAGETQYF
CDR3nt: TGTGCCAGCAAGGAAAGCGGGGGAGCGGGAGAGACCCAGTACTTC

abundance: medium-sized
j_gene: TRBJ2-1
d_gene: -
v_gene: TRBV19
CDR3aa: CASSIDLFRGEQFF
CDR3nt: TGTGCCAGTAGTATAGATCTTTTTAGGGGTGAGCAGTTCTTC

abundance: -
j_gene: TRBJ1-5
d_gene: TRBD1
v_gene: TRBV11-2
CDR3aa: CASSTGGNQPQHF
CDR3nt: TGTGCCAGCAGCACAGGGGGCAATCAGCCCCAGCATTTT

abundance: -
j_gene: TRBJ1-1
d_gene: -
v_gene: TRBV25-1
CDR3aa: CASSELQGLNTEAFF
CDR3nt: TGTGCCAGCAGTGAGCTCCAGGGTTTGAACACTGAAGCTTTCTTT

abundance: -
j_gene: TRBJ1-4
d_gene: -
v_gene: TRBV14
CDR3aa: CASSQALQGTNEKLFF
CDR3nt: TGTGCCAGCAGCCAAGCCCTTCAGGGAACTAATGAAAAACTGTTTTTT

abundance: -
j_gene: TRBJ2-2
d_gene: TRBD2
v_gene: TRBV28
CDR3aa: CASSAGLGTGELFF
CDR3nt: TGTGCCAGCAGTGCCGGACTAGGCACCGGGGAGCTGTTTTTT

abundance: -
j_gene: TRBJ1-5
d_gene: -
v_gene: TRBV6-2/TRBV6-3
CDR3aa: CATSSAGSNQPQHF
CDR3nt: TGTGCCACTTCGTCTGCAGGGTCTAATCAGCCCCAGCATTTT

abundance: many
j_gene: TRBJ2-7
d_gene: -
v_gene: TRBV7-9
CDR3aa: CASSSGTVSYEQYF
CDR3nt: TGTGCCAGCAGCTCCGGGACGGTCTCCTACGAGCAGTACTTC

abundance: -
j_gene: TRBJ2-1
d_gene: -
v_gene: TRBV6-5
CDR3aa: CASRPRGTSYNEQFF
CDR3nt: TGTGCCAGCAGACCCAGGGGTACCTCCTACAATGAGCAGTTCTTC

abundance: -
j_gene: TRBJ1-2
d_gene: -
v_gene: TRBV28
CDR3aa: CASSPIGWGYTF
CDR3nt: TGTGCCAGCAGCCCTATCGGGTGGGGCTACACCTTC

abundance: -
j_gene: TRBJ1-5
d_gene: -
v_gene: TRBV30
CDR3aa: CAWSAGASNQPQHF
CDR3nt: TGTGCCTGGAGTGCCGGGGCCTCGAATCAGCCCCAGCATTTT

abundance: many
j_gene: TRBJ2-1
d_gene: TRBD2
v_gene: TRBV11-2
CDR3aa: CASSLQLWGTSGAIDNEQFF
CDR3nt: TGTGCCAGCAGCTTACAGCTCTGGGGGACTAGCGGAGCAATTGACAATGAGCAGTTCTTC